The clone carrying this T cell receptor beta chain was counted many times. Its antigen is not identified. This CDR3 region has 12 residues. Germline lookup yields CDR1 MGHDK and CDR2 SYGVNS. V was shortened by 4 bases and J by 7 bases, with 10 bases between the two germline ends. What was amplified from RNA transcripts were TCR beta CDR3 regions. With the HTBI primer set, the TCR CDR3 went through a first round of RT-PCR. TCRdb re-called the multiplex PCR reads with MiXCR, one entry per CDR3 protein. This sample carries 550,000 to 700,000 distinct CDR3 sequences, roughly 15% of them seen once, and the ten largest clones take approximately 4.3%. The sample is drawn from a study of T cells in Graves' hyperthyroidism and ophthalmopathy. Broader study findings: In the blood, most expanded thyroid clonotypes above 0.001 appeared as well.

With duration under 3 months, ophthalmopathy was active: Clinical Activity Score at least 3, NOSPECS at least 4. A patient was excluded if there was uncontrolled infection, other autoimmune disease, pregnancy or lactation. Sequenced input: blood. This receptor was identified in a woman aged 35 to 49 with Graves' ophthalmopathy. This chain uses TRBV25-1 with TRBJ1-1; no reliable D call. The CDR3 spells CASSVGFGEAFF. The CDR3 DNA reads TGTGCCAGCAGTGTGGGTTTCGGTGAAGCTTTCTTT. The full variable domain, in which reference TRBV25-1 and TRBJ1-1 provide the parts outside the CDR3, is EADIYQTPRYLVIGTGKKITLECSQTMGHDKMYWYQQDPGMELHLIHYSYGVNSTEKGDLSSESTVSRIRTEHFPLTLESARPSHTSQYLCASSVGFGEAFFGQGTRLTVV.